The clone carrying this TCR beta chain came up a few times. Its antigen is not known. Germline assignment: CDR1 LNHDA and CDR2 SQIVND (reference sequence). The CDR3 extends over 15 amino acids. Deletions cut 9 bases from V and 0 bases from J, with 12 bases between. The sample comes from a study of response to subunit inactivated influenza vaccine. Whole-study findings and limits: Authors suggested each seasonal flu vaccination may recruit only limited numbers of new T cells.

One entry per CDR3 protein, called by TCRdb with MiXCR from the RT-PCR reads. The table lists 630,000 or so distinct CDR3 sequences, 15% to 18% of them singletons, with more than 9% in the top ten. The chain is built from TRBV19 and TRBJ2-6; maybe TRBD2 (5 bases). The clonotype comes from a man aged 50 to 59 who received an inactivated influenza vaccine. The specimen was PBMCs from blood, collected 11 to 12 days after vaccination. The chain's CDR3 is CASQSGGSGANVLTF. DNA of the CDR3: TGTGCCAGCCAATCTGGAGGCTCTGGGGCCAACGTCCTGACTTTC. The entire variable domain, with the rest obtained from reference TRBV19 and TRBJ2-6, is as follows: DGGITQSPKYLFRKEGQNVTLSCEQNLNHDAMYWYRQDPGQGLRLIYYSQIVNDFQKGDIAEGYSVSREKKESFPLTVTSAQKNPTAFYLCASQSGGSGANVLTFGAGSRLTVL.